The 29 T cell receptor beta chains reported below all come from one sample, sequenced in a study of T cell repertoires in cytomegalovirus infection. TCRdb re-derived calls from the reads in MiXCR, one entry per CDR3 protein. Among tens of thousands of distinct CDR3 sequences listed, about half were seen once. For these receptors, no antigen is known. The starting material was CD8+ T cells from cultured PBMCs, obtained from culture after CMV antigen stimulation. The receptors shown here come from a human donor in good health (CMV status not recorded). Some clones in this sample may be carry-over from other donors' samples.

The V gene is TRBV12-3 or TRBV12-4, the J gene TRBJ2-1; D is ambiguous. This CDR3 has 13 amino acids. V shed 5 bases and J shed 8 bases, with 13 bases lying between them. This chain's CDR3 is CASSTPSGYEQFF. In nucleotides, the CDR3 is TGTGCCAGCAGTACCCCCTCGGGCTATGAGCAGTTCTTC.

Details on this clonotype: The junction differs from germline at one of its ends, possibly a read error. The chain links TRBV6-6 to TRBJ2-7; 13 nucleotides match TRBD2. The germline gives CDR1 MNHNY, CDR2 SVGAGI (reference sequence). CDR3 length: 17 amino acids. The CDR3 DNA sequence: TGTGCCAGAAGTTACCCGACTAGCGGGGGGATTTCCTACGAGCAGTACTTC. Protein: CARSYPTSGGISYEQYF.

In the case of this clonotype: This may be a read error, as it is one base from a much larger clone. The J gene is TRBJ2-7, the V gene TRBV7-9; a weak D match, TRBD2 (5 bases). CDR3 length: 17 amino acids. Germline values: CDR1 SEHNR, CDR2 FQNEAQ (reference sequence). CDR3 in DNA: TGTGCCAGCAGTACCCTGTACAGCGGCGATGGTTCCTACGAGCAGCACTTC. This translates into CASSTLYSGDGSYEQHF.

This clonotype was seen a handful of times. The chain couples TRBV11-2 to TRBJ2-7; D is possibly TRBD2 (5 bases). In germline, CDR1 is SGHAT, CDR2 FQNNGV. V gave up 2 bases and J gave up 7 bases, with 12 bases separating them. CDR3 length equals 13 residues. Written as DNA, the CDR3 is TGTGCCAGCAGCTTAACGGAGGCGATTGAGCAGTACTTC. Translated, it gives CASSLTEAIEQYF.

CDR3 bases: TGTGCCAGCAGAAATTTTGGAATGAACACTGAAGCTTTCTTT. It codes for CASRNFGMNTEAFF. The chain combines TRBV12-3 or TRBV12-4 with TRBJ1-1, with D uncertain. The CDR3 sequence is 14 residues long. The ends were cut back, 6 bases at V and 0 bases at J, with 11 bases in the middle.

The V and J genes are TRBV6-1 and TRBJ1-5, with a weak D call TRBD1 (5 bases). V gave up 5 bases and J gave up 7 bases, with 18 bases separating them. CDR1 is MNHNS and CDR2 is SASEGT in the germline V gene. The CDR3 is 15 amino acids. CDR3 in amino acids: CASSLGTEPVQPQHF. The CDR3 DNA reads as TGTGCCAGCAGTCTGGGGACGGAGCCTGTGCAGCCCCAGCATTTT.

The chain has TRBV13 and TRBJ2-7; TRBD2 matches 7 bases. J lost 6 bases, V lost 0 bases, and 8 bases had no gene match. Germline CDR1 and CDR2: PRHDT and FYEKMQ (reference sequence). CDR3 size: 15 residues. CDR3 in amino acids: CASSLGAGDAREQYF. The CDR3, as DNA: TGTGCCAGCAGCTTAGGGGCGGGAGACGCTCGCGAGCAGTACTTC.

V gene TRBV28 combines with J gene TRBJ1-5; D is uncertain. CDR3 length equals 14 residues. Germline V CDR1 and CDR2: MDHEN, SYDVKM. V lost 1 base and J lost 10, with 14 bases in between. The chain's CDR3 is CASSLSSWNDPQHF. CDR3 in DNA: TGTGCCAGCAGTTTATCATCATGGAACGACCCCCAGCATTTT. The whole variable domain, remainder taken from reference TRBV28 and TRBJ1-5, is DVKVTQSSRYLVKRTGEKVFLECVQDMDHENMFWYRQDPGLGLRLIYFSYDVKMKEKGDIPEGYSVSREKKERFSLILESASTNQTSMYLCASSLSSWNDPQHFGDGTRLSIL.

The chain couples TRBV28 to TRBJ1-5; 8 bases agree with TRBD1. Germline loops: CDR1 MDHEN, CDR2 SYDVKM. V shed 4 bases and J 7 bases; nucleotides not matched to a gene: 6. The CDR3 loop spans 14 amino acids. Here the CDR3 DNA reads TGTGCCAGCAGTTCCCGACAGGGGAAACAGCCCCAGCATTTT. It codes for CASSSRQGKQPQHF. Full variable domain (missing parts from reference TRBV28 and TRBJ1-5): DVKVTQSSRYLVKRTGEKVFLECVQDMDHENMFWYRQDPGLGLRLIYFSYDVKMKEKGDIPEGYSVSREKKERFSLILESASTNQTSMYLCASSSRQGKQPQHFGDGTRLSIL.

The J gene is TRBJ1-2, the V gene TRBV6-1, with TRBD1 identical over 9 bases. The CDR3 contains 14 residues. The V and J ends lost 6 bases and 10 bases, in that order; junction bases with no gene match: 12. Germline CDR1 reads MNHNS; CDR2 reads SASEGT. This chain's CDR3 is CASSGTGPSYPYTF. For the CDR3, the DNA is TGTGCCAGCAGCGGGACAGGGCCTTCCTACCCCTACACCTTC.

Regarding this clonotype: This CDR3 fails to terminate in the conserved phenylalanine or tryptophan, so it likely reflects a read error. No DNA is shown, since the ends of the CDR3 on it are uncertain; the CDR3 is the one TCRdb lists. The V gene is TRBV6-2 or TRBV6-3, the J gene TRBJ1-1. The CDR3 spans 14 residues, counting both ends. Germline values: CDR1 MNHEY, CDR2 SVGEGT. The chain's CDR3 is CASSSPEPNTDSFN.

V and J are TRBV6-6 and TRBJ2-7; a possible D gene is TRBD2 (6 bases). CDR3 size: 14 residues. Trimming cost V 2 bases and J 4 bases, with 12 bases left between them. Germline V gene data show CDR1 as MNHNY and CDR2 as SVGAGI (reference sequence). The CDR3 DNA reads as TGTGCCAGCAGTTACGGCGGGACGCAGTACGAGCAGTACTTC. It encodes CASSYGGTQYEQYF.

This clonotype was seen only a few times. This chain's CDR3 is CASSPPGTGGRGQYF. The CDR3 region has the DNA TGTGCCAGCAGCCCTCCCGGGACAGGGGGTCGAGGCCAGTACTTC. The chain employs TRBV7-6 and TRBJ2-4, with 11 bases aligning to TRBD1. Germline CDR1 SGHVS, CDR2 FNYEAQ. The CDR3 spans 15 residues. Unmatched junction bases numbered 13, after V lost 5 bases and J lost 13 bases. The full variable domain, in which reference TRBV7-6 and TRBJ2-4 provide the parts outside the CDR3, is GAGVSQSPRYKVTKRGQDVALRCDPISGHVSLYWYRQALGQGPEFLTYFNYEAQQDKSGLPNDRFSAERPEGSISTLTIQRTEQRDSAMYRCASSPPGTGGRGQYFGAGTRLSVL.

The V gene is TRBV7-9, the J gene TRBJ2-1; D gene uncertain. The CDR3 is 11 residues long. Germline V gives CDR1 SEHNR, CDR2 FQNEAQ (reference sequence). V lost 4 bases and J 6 bases, leaving 4 bases between the germline ends. CDR3 bases: TGTGCCAGCAGCTACATCAATGAGCAGTTCTTC. It specifies CASSYINEQFF. Complete variable domain (other parts from reference TRBV7-9 and TRBJ2-1): DTGVSQNPRHKITKRGQNVTFRCDPISEHNRLYWYRQTLGQGPEFLTYFQNEAQLEKSRLLSDRFSAERPKGSFSTLEIQRTEQGDSAMYLCASSYINEQFFGPGTRLTVL.

The chain has TRBV12-5 and TRBJ2-7; D is unclear. The V end lost 5 bases, the J end lost 1 base, and 12 bases lay between the germline ends. This CDR3 has 14 amino acids. Germline V lookup: CDR1 LGHNT, CDR2 FRNRAP. CDR3 DNA sequence: TGTGCTAGTGGTAAGGCCGGATTATCCTACGAGCAGTACTTC. It is translated as CASGKAGLSYEQYF.

The rearrangement uses TRBV25-1 and TRBJ1-2, with D possibly TRBD1 on 6 matching bases. CDR3 length equals 13 residues. Trimming removed 6 bases from V and 7 bases from J, with 15 bases in between. Germline V gene lookup returns CDR1 MGHDK and CDR2 SYGVNS. For the CDR3, the DNA is TGTGCCAGCAGCCAGGACAGTTCACTTGGCTACACCTTC. Translated: CASSQDSSLGYTF.

The chain couples TRBV6-6 to TRBJ2-7; TRBD2 aligns across 8 bases. CDR3 length: 16 residues. The J segment lost 3 bases and the V segment lost 0 bases, leaving 7 bases of the junction unmatched. Per germline, CDR1 MNHNY and CDR2 SVGAGI (reference sequence). As DNA, the CDR3 is TGTGCCAGCAGTTACTCGAAGATAGCGGGGAACTACGAGCAGTACTTC. It codes for CASSYSKIAGNYEQYF.

This clonotype was detected a few times. V is TRBV6-2 or TRBV6-3 and J is TRBJ1-2; D may be TRBD1 (6 bases). V gave up 6 bases and J gave up 8 bases, with 13 bases separating them. Germline CDR1 and CDR2: MNHEY and SVGEGT. CDR3 length equals 12 residues. In DNA, the CDR3 is TGTGCCAGCAGCCCGACAGGCGGAGGCTACACCTTC. It is translated as CASSPTGGGYTF.

The chain has TRBV29-1 and TRBJ2-6; D is unresolved. V shed 5 bases and J shed 2 bases, with 10 bases lying between them. The length of the CDR3 is 14 residues. The germline V gene encodes CDR1 SQVTM and CDR2 ANQGSEA. The chain's CDR3 is CSVLGEAGANVLTF. As DNA, the CDR3 is TGCAGCGTTCTAGGTGAAGCTGGGGCCAACGTCCTGACTTTC.

The chain carries TRBV7-6 and TRBJ2-7; TRBD2 is a possible D gene (6 bases). The V gene lost 8 bases and the J gene lost 5 bases, with 19 bases spanning the gap. Per the germline V gene, CDR1 is SGHVS and CDR2 is FNYEAQ. CDR3 length equals 14 residues. The CDR3 spells CASRSAGLEDEQYF. The CDR3 region has the DNA TGTGCCAGCCGATCGGCGGGACTGGAGGACGAGCAGTACTTC.

The chain has TRBV11-2 and TRBJ2-2; the D gene is possibly TRBD2 (7 bases). CDR3 length: 16 amino acids. Germline V gene lookup returns CDR1 SGHAT and CDR2 FQNNGV. V lost 5 bases, J lost 4 bases, and 17 bases lay in between. The CDR3 loop is CASSEGHGGLTGELFF. The CDR3 nucleotides read TGTGCCAGCAGCGAGGGACACGGGGGGCTCACCGGGGAGCTGTTTTTT.

This chain links TRBV7-9 with TRBJ2-3, with 12 bases lining up with TRBD2. The V segment lost 4 bases and the J segment 3 bases; nucleotides outside the gene matches: 8. The CDR3 spans 17 residues. Germline V gene sequence: CDR1 SEHNR, CDR2 FQNEAQ (reference sequence). CDR3 nucleotide sequence: TGTGCCAGCAGCTCTACTAGCGGGGGGCGAGATACAGATACGCAGTATTTT. This translates into CASSSTSGGRDTDTQYF.

The rearrangement uses TRBV7-3 and TRBJ2-3; D possibly corresponds to TRBD2 (6 bases). The V gene's germline CDR1 is SGHTA and CDR2 FQGTGA. The CDR3 sequence is 15 residues long. Trimming took 1 base from V and 1 from J, leaving 9 bases between them. CDR3 sequence (DNA): TGTGCCAGCAGCTTAATCGGGGGAGGCACAGATACGCAGTATTTT. Amino acid sequence: CASSLIGGGTDTQYF.

The chain recombines TRBV5-4 with TRBJ1-5, with 7 bases that match TRBD1. The germline V gene encodes CDR1 SGHNT and CDR2 YYREEE (reference sequence). CDR3 size: 15 residues. J was trimmed by 3 bases and V by 0 bases; bases with no gene match: 3. The CDR3 protein is CASSLDRGINQPQHF. The DNA for the CDR3 is TGTGCCAGCAGCTTGGACAGGGGAATCAATCAGCCCCAGCATTTT.

The V and J genes are TRBV7-3 and TRBJ2-3; D may be TRBD2 (6 bases). The germline V gene encodes CDR1 SGHTA and CDR2 FQGTGA. The CDR3 runs 16 residues. With 0 bases removed from V and 3 bases from J, the gap between germline ends came to 13 bases. CDR3 coding DNA: TGTGCCAGCAGCTTAACCGCGGCAGGGACTACAGATACGCAGTATTTT. Protein sequence: CASSLTAAGTTDTQYF.

The chain couples TRBV6-1 to TRBJ2-5; weak D call: TRBD1 (6 bases). The germline gives CDR1 MNHNS, CDR2 SASEGT. This CDR3 is 14 amino acids long. Between the trimmed V and J ends, which lost 3 bases and 5 bases, there was a span of 13 bases. The CDR3 loop reads CASSDQGLLETQYF. The CDR3 DNA reads as TGTGCCAGCAGTGACCAGGGGTTACTGGAGACCCAGTACTTC.

This clonotype has just one count. This chain connects TRBV10-2 to TRBJ2-1; TRBD2 aligns across 11 bases. Trimming took 5 bases from V and 2 from J; bases not matched to a gene: 2. CDR3 size: 15 residues. The V gene's germline CDR1 is WSHSY and CDR2 SAAADI. Here the CDR3 DNA reads TGCGCCAGCAGTATAGCGGGGGGGACCTACAATGAGCAGTTCTTC. This gives the protein CASSIAGGTYNEQFF.

A single count supports this clonotype. The chain couples TRBV6-5 to TRBJ2-1; D call uncertain. Germline V gene data show CDR1 as MNHEY and CDR2 as SVGAGI. The V end lost 2 bases, the J end lost 8 bases, and 16 bases lay between the germline ends. The CDR3 covers 15 residues. The CDR3 DNA reads TGTGCCAGCAGTTACCGAGCCGGCCTAGGGCATGAGCAGTTCTTC. The encoded protein is CASSYRAGLGHEQFF.

This clonotype was seen a few times. V usage is TRBV4-1 and J usage is TRBJ2-7, with D uncertain. Germline V gives CDR1 MGHRA, CDR2 YSYEKL. Trimming cost V 4 bases and J 5 bases, with 12 bases left between them. The CDR3 extends over 13 amino acids. CDR3: CASSPSWVDEQYF. CDR3 bases: TGCGCCAGCAGCCCCAGTTGGGTGGACGAGCAGTACTTC.